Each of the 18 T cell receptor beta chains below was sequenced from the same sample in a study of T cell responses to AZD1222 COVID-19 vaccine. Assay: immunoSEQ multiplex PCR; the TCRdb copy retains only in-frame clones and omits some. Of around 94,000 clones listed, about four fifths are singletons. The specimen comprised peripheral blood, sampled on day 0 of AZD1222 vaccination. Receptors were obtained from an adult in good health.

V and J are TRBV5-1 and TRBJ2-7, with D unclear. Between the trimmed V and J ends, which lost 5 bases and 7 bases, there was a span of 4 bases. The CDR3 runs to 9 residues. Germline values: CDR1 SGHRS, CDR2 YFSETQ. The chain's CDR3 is CASRGEQYV. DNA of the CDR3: TGCGCCAGCAGGGGGGAGCAGTACGTC.

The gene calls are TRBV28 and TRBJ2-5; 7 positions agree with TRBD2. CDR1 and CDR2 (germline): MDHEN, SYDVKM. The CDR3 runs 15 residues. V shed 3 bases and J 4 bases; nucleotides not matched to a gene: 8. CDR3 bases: TGTGCCAGCAGTTTTAGGACGGGAGGTGGAGAGACCCAGTACTTC. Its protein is CASSFRTGGGETQYF. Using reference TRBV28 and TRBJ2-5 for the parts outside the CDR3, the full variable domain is DVKVTQSSRYLVKRTGEKVFLECVQDMDHENMFWYRQDPGLGLRLIYFSYDVKMKEKGDIPEGYSVSREKKERFSLILESASTNQTSMYLCASSFRTGGGETQYFGPGTRLLVL.

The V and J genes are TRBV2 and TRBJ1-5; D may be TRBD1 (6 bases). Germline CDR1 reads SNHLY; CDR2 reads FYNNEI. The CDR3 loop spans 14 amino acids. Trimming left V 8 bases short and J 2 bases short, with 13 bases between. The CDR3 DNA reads TGTGCCAGCCAGACGGCAGGGGGCAATCAGCCCCAGCATTTT. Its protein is CASQTAGGNQPQHF.

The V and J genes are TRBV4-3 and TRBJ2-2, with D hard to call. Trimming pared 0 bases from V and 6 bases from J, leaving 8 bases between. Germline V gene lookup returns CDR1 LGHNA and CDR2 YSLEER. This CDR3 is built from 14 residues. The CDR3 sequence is CASSQEYRAGELFF. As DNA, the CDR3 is TGCGCCAGCAGCCAAGAATACCGGGCCGGGGAGCTGTTTTTT.

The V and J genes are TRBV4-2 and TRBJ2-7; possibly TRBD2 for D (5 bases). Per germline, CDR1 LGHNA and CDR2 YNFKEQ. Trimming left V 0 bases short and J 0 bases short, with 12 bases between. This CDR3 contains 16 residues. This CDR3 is CASSQDWPGSSYEQYV. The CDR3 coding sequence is TGTGCCAGCAGCCAAGATTGGCCGGGGAGCTCCTACGAGCAGTACGTC.

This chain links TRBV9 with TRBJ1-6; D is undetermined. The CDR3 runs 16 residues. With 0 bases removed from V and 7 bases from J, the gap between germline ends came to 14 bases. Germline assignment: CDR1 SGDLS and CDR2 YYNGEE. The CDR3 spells CASSVGVLTRNSPLHF. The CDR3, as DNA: TGTGCCAGCAGCGTAGGGGTCCTGACGAGGAATTCACCCCTCCACTTT.

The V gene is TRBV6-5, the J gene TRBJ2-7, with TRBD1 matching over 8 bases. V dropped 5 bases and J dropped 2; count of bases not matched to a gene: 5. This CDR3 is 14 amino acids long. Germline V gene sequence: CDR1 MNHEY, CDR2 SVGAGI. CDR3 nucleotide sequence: TGTGCCAGCAGTCGTCAACAGGGGGCCTACGAGCAGTACGTC. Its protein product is CASSRQQGAYEQYV.

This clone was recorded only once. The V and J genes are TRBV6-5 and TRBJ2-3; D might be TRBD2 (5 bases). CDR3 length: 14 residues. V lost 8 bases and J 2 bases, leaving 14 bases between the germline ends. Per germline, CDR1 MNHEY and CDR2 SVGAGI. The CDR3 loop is CASGSSHDTDTQYF. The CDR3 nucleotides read TGTGCCAGCGGCTCTAGCCACGACACAGATACGCAGTATTTT.

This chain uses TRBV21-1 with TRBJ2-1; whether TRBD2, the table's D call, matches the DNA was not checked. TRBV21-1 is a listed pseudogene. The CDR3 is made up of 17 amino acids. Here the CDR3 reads CASSEKPLAGDVYEQFF. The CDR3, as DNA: TGTGCCAGCAGCGAAAAACCACTAGCGGGAGATGTATATGAGCAGTTCTTC.

The CDR3 DNA sequence: TGTGCCAGCAGCTTGGTTAGCGGGAGGCTAACAGATACGCAGTATTTT. This codes for CASSLVSGRLTDTQYF. The rearrangement joins TRBV5-6 to TRBJ2-3, with TRBD2 matching 10 bases. Losses at the gene ends were 0 bases for V and 3 bases for J; bases not matched to a gene: 4. Germline CDR1 is SGHDT and CDR2 is YYEEEE. This CDR3 has 16 amino acids.

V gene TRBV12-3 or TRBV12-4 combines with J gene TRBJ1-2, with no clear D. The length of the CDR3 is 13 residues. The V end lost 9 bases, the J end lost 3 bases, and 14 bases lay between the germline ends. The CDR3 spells CASCRRADYGYTF. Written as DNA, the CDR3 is TGTGCCAGTTGCCGCCGGGCCGACTATGGCTACACCTTC.

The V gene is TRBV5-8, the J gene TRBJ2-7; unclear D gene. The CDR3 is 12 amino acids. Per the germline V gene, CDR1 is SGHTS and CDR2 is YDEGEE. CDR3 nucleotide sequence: TGTGCCAGCGGACGACTTACGGGCATTCCATCCGTC. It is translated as CASGRLTGIPSV.

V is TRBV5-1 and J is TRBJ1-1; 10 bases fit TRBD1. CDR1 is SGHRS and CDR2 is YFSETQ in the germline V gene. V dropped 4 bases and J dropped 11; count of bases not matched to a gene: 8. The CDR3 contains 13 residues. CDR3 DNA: TGCGCCAGCAGCAAGGGACAGGGGCTTGCGGCTTTCTTT. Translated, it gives CASSKGQGLAAFF.

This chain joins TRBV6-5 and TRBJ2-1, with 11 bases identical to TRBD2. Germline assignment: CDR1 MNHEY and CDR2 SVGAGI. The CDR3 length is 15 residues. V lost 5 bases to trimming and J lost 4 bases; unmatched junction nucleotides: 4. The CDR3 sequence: CASSIGTSGYNEQFF. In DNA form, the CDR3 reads TGTGCCAGCAGTATAGGGACTAGCGGTTACAATGAGCAGTTCTTC.

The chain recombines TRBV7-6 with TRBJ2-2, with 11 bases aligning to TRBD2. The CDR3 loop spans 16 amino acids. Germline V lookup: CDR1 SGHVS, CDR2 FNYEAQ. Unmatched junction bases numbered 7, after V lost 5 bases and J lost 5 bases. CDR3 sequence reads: CASSRSGGAKTGELFF. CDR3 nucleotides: TGTGCCAGCAGCCGTAGCGGGGGGGCCAAAACCGGGGAGCTGTTTTTT.

DNA for the CDR3: TGTGCCAGCAGTCGTTCTAGCGGGAACCTCTACGAGCAGTACTTC. It specifies CASSRSSGNLYEQYF. The rearrangement uses TRBV7-2 and TRBJ2-7; 9 nucleotides agree with TRBD2. V was clipped by 6 bases and J by 3 bases; unmatched bases: 9. This CDR3 is 15 amino acids long. Germline lookup yields CDR1 SGHTA and CDR2 FQGNSA.

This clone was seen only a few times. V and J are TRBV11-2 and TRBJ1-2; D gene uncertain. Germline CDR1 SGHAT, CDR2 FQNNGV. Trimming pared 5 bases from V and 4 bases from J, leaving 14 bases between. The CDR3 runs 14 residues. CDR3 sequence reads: CASSQDLGSYGYTF. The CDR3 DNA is TGTGCCAGCAGCCAGGATCTGGGGTCCTATGGCTACACCTTC.

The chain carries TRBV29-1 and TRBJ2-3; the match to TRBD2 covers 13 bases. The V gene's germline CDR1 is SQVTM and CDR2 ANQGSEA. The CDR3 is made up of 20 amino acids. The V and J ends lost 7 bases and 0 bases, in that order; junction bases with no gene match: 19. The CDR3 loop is CSAGLAGELNFDLSTDTQYF. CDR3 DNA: TGCAGCGCTGGACTAGCGGGAGAATTGAACTTCGACCTTAGCACAGATACGCAGTATTTT.